These 26 T cell receptor beta chains were sequenced from one sample in a study of blood T cells in healthy people across ages. Sample-barcoded 5' priming and a J-beta primer mix drove a second PCR of about 6 to 11 cycles. Each CDR3 protein is one row after TCRdb ran MiXCR on the 5' RACE reads. In the table there are about 1.5 million distinct CDR3 sequences, approximately 43% of which are singletons. Material for sequencing was blood. Receptors originate from a woman aged 18-29 years in good health.

This clonotype turned up a few times. The chain uses TRBV11-2 and TRBJ1-2, with no clear D. Germline lookup yields CDR1 SGHAT and CDR2 FQNNGV. The CDR3 contains 13 residues. V was clipped by 2 bases and J by 7 bases, with 11 bases between them. The CDR3 bases are TGTGCCAGCAGCTTATTGGCGGAGAGTGGCTACACCTTC. Translating it yields CASSLLAESGYTF.

This clonotype appeared once. This sequence joins TRBV10-3 and TRBJ1-5, with D tentatively TRBD1 (5 bases). The V end was cut by 4 bases, the J end by 9 bases, with 13 bases between. This CDR3 is built from 13 residues. Germline values: CDR1 ENHRY, CDR2 SYGVKD. The CDR3: CAISGGRGTPQHF. CDR3 nucleotides: TGTGCCATCAGTGGGGGGAGAGGGACGCCCCAGCATTTT.

The V gene is TRBV20-1, the J gene TRBJ2-3; possibly TRBD2 for D (5 bases). The CDR3 has 15 amino acids. The V and J ends lost 2 bases and 2 bases respectively, with 14 bases between them. CDR1 and CDR2 (germline): DFQATT, SNEGSKA (reference sequence). In DNA form, the CDR3 reads TGCAGTGCTAGAACAAGCGGTTACTACACAGATACGCAGTATTTT. Its protein product is CSARTSGYYTDTQYF.

V gene TRBV7-9 combines with J gene TRBJ1-1; maybe TRBD1 (5 bases). Trimming removed 2 bases from V and 0 bases from J, with 19 bases in between. The germline CDR1 and CDR2 sequences are SEHNR and FQNEAQ (reference sequence). This CDR3 has 18 amino acids. The DNA for the CDR3 is TGTGCCAGCAGCTTAATATCAGGGATTATACGAATGAACACTGAAGCTTTCTTT. Residues: CASSLISGIIRMNTEAFF.

CDR3 nucleotide sequence: TGCGCCAGCAGCCAAGTAGGAGCGGGAGTAGGAGATACGCAGTATTTT. It translates to CASSQVGAGVGDTQYF. The chain couples TRBV4-1 to TRBJ2-3; the match to TRBD2 covers 8 bases. Germline assignment: CDR1 MGHRA and CDR2 YSYEKL. The CDR3 covers 16 residues. V dropped 1 base and J dropped 5; count of bases not matched to a gene: 8.

The chain couples TRBV18 to TRBJ1-2; D is perhaps TRBD1 (5 bases). This CDR3 has 15 residues. V lost 0 bases, J lost 8 bases, and 16 bases lay in between. Looked up from germline, CDR1 is KGHSH and CDR2 is LQKENI. As DNA, the CDR3 is TGTGCCAGCTCACCACCGGAGGGGCTCCAGCTAGGCTACACCTTC. This codes for CASSPPEGLQLGYTF.

The chain has TRBV6-2 or TRBV6-3 and TRBJ1-5; D is unresolved. The CDR3 contains 15 residues. Looked up from germline, CDR1 is MNHEY and CDR2 is SVGEGT. With 0 bases removed from V and 7 bases from J, the gap between germline ends came to 13 bases. Here the CDR3 DNA reads TGTGCCAGCAGTTACTCGCTACAGAGAGGCCAGCCCCAGCATTTT. It is translated as CASSYSLQRGQPQHF.

The chain recombines TRBV18 with TRBJ2-3, with D tentatively TRBD1 (5 bases). Deletions cut 3 bases from V and 5 bases from J, with 9 bases between. The CDR3 runs to 13 residues. Per germline, CDR1 KGHSH and CDR2 LQKENI. CDR3: CASSPSRVDTQYF. The CDR3 nucleotides are TGTGCCAGCTCACCTTCCAGGGTAGATACGCAGTATTTT.

The chain employs TRBV5-1 and TRBJ1-5; no clear D. The germline V gene has CDR1 SGHRS and CDR2 YFSETQ. This CDR3 is 15 amino acids long. V gave up 1 base and J gave up 1 base, with 9 bases separating them. CDR3: CASSLIPGSNQPQHF. In nucleotides, the CDR3 is TGCGCCAGCAGCTTGATTCCAGGCAGCAATCAGCCCCAGCATTTT.

This rearrangement joins TRBV6-5 to TRBJ1-1; 8 nucleotides line up with TRBD1. The CDR3 contains 14 residues. The trim removed 6 bases at V and 1 base at J, leaving 4 bases unmatched. Germline V CDR1 and CDR2: MNHEY, SVGAGI. In DNA, the CDR3 is TGTGCCAGCAGGGAAACAGGGGGGAACACTGAAGCTTTCTTT. Translated, it gives CASRETGGNTEAFF.

V usage is TRBV12-3 or TRBV12-4 and J usage is TRBJ2-1, with D uncertain. The ends were cut back, 4 bases at V and 9 bases at J, with 4 bases in the middle. The CDR3 contains 10 residues. The CDR3 DNA reads TGTGCCAGCAGTTATGCTGAGCAGTTCTTC. It yields the protein CASSYAEQFF.

A few counts support this clonotype. This chain links TRBV10-3 with TRBJ2-7; 7 bases line up with TRBD1. V shed 5 bases and J 5 bases; nucleotides not matched to a gene: 3. Germline CDR1 ENHRY, CDR2 SYGVKD. CDR3 length: 12 residues. The CDR3 loop is CAISNRGDEQYF. CDR3 sequence (DNA): TGTGCCATCAGTAACAGGGGCGACGAGCAGTACTTC.

Concerning this clonotype: One end of the junction fails to match germline, which may point to a read error. V and J are TRBV4-3 and TRBJ1-2; D perhaps matches TRBD1 (5 bases). Germline V gene sequence: CDR1 LGHNA, CDR2 YSLEER. There are 17 residues in the CDR3. In nucleotides, the CDR3 is TGCGCCAGCAGCCAAGATTGGGCAGGGAGGGTTAACTATGGCTACTCCTTC. Residues: CASSQDWAGRVNYGYSF.

This clonotype was observed a few times. The V call is TRBV2, the J call TRBJ1-6; D unresolved. V was clipped by 6 bases and J by 8 bases, with 17 bases between them. The CDR3 has 15 residues. Germline assignment: CDR1 SNHLY and CDR2 FYNNEI. CDR3 amino acids: CASSDLDGRHSPLHF. DNA for the CDR3: TGTGCCAGCAGCGATTTGGACGGGAGACATTCACCCCTCCACTTT.

The chain recombines TRBV20-1 with TRBJ2-1; D is possibly TRBD1 (5 bases). Germline V gives CDR1 DFQATT, CDR2 SNEGSKA (reference sequence). The CDR3 totals 13 residues. The CDR3 sequence: CSQGWAGAHEQFF. The CDR3 nucleotides read TGCAGCCAGGGTTGGGCTGGAGCCCATGAGCAGTTCTTC.

This clonotype occurred a few times. The rearrangement joins TRBV14 to TRBJ1-2, with D unresolved. The germline gives CDR1 SGHDN, CDR2 FVKESK. Trimming removed 0 bases at V and 0 bases at J, with 8 bases between. The CDR3 covers 15 residues. CDR3: CASSQELGPNYGYTF. Written as DNA, the CDR3 is TGTGCCAGCAGCCAAGAGCTCGGTCCTAACTATGGCTACACCTTC.

This clonotype was seen a few times. The V and J genes are TRBV19 and TRBJ2-1; TRBD2 matches 7 bases. Trimming at V came to 4 bases and at J to 4 bases, leaving 10 bases not matched to a gene. In germline, CDR1 is LNHDA, CDR2 SQIVND (reference sequence). This CDR3 spans 16 amino acids. The CDR3 sequence is CASSRGGPKGYNEQFF. DNA for the CDR3: TGTGCCAGTAGTAGGGGAGGGCCGAAAGGATACAATGAGCAGTTCTTC.

This clonotype has only a few counts. The J gene is TRBJ2-2, the V gene TRBV7-2; D is unclear. The CDR3 has 16 residues. The V gene lost 0 bases and the J gene lost 2 bases, with 10 bases spanning the gap. CDR1 is SGHTA and CDR2 is FQGNSA in the germline V gene. The CDR3, as DNA: TGTGCCAGCAGCTTAGCGGTCACTGGTAACACCGGGGAGCTGTTTTTT. It yields the protein CASSLAVTGNTGELFF.

CDR3 region: CASSLPGTVYGYTF. The CDR3 nucleotides are TGTGCCAGCAGCTTGCCGGGGACCGTGTATGGCTACACCTTC. The genes are TRBV7-2 and TRBJ1-2; maybe TRBD1 (5 bases). CDR3 length: 14 residues. In germline, CDR1 is SGHTA, CDR2 FQGNSA. Trimming removed 3 bases at V and 5 bases at J, with 13 bases between.

This clonotype was picked up a small number of times. The rearrangement links TRBV7-2 to TRBJ1-2, with TRBD1 matching 8 bases. The CDR3 sequence is 15 residues long. The junction had 9 bases not matched to a gene; V was cut back by 6 bases and J by 3 bases. In germline, CDR1 is SGHTA, CDR2 FQGNSA. CDR3 bases: TGTGCCAGCAGTCCCTCAGGGGGCGCGCACTATGGCTACACCTTC. Amino acids: CASSPSGGAHYGYTF.

The chain couples TRBV5-1 to TRBJ2-7, with 9 bases aligning to TRBD1. The germline V gene encodes CDR1 SGHRS and CDR2 YFSETQ. CDR3 length equals 16 residues. V lost 3 bases to trimming and J lost 0 bases; unmatched junction nucleotides: 7. The CDR3 DNA sequence: TGCGCCAGCAGCTCCCTGGACAGGGGACTCTCCTACGAGCAGTACTTC. Translation: CASSSLDRGLSYEQYF.

This clonotype was detected a few times. The genes are TRBV18 and TRBJ2-7; tentative D call: TRBD2 (5 bases). V dropped 3 bases and J dropped 7 bases, with 10 bases sitting between them. The CDR3 consists of 12 residues. The germline gives CDR1 KGHSH, CDR2 LQKENI. DNA of the CDR3: TGTGCCAGCTCACCGGCCGGGGTAGAGCAGTACTTC. Encoded protein: CASSPAGVEQYF.

This clonotype was found a few times. The chain is built from TRBV20-1 and TRBJ2-7; the match to TRBD2 covers 11 bases. CDR1 and CDR2 (germline): DFQATT, SNEGSKA (reference sequence). This CDR3 is 14 amino acids long. The ends lost 1 base at V and 4 bases at J; junction bases unmatched: 3. This CDR3 reads CSARAPSGGYEQYF. The DNA for the CDR3 is TGCAGTGCTAGAGCCCCTAGCGGGGGGTACGAGCAGTACTTC.

The CDR3 loop is CSASVGGPPDTQYF. The DNA for the CDR3 is TGCAGTGCTAGTGTGGGAGGGCCACCAGATACGCAGTATTTT. The chain combines TRBV20-1 with TRBJ2-3; 7 nucleotides agree with TRBD2. Germline trimming cut 3 bases from V and 4 bases from J; bases unmatched to any gene: 7. Germline V gene sequence: CDR1 DFQATT, CDR2 SNEGSKA (reference sequence). The CDR3 covers 14 residues.

The chain uses TRBV3-1 and TRBJ2-1; the match to TRBD2 covers 10 bases. This CDR3 has 17 residues. Germline V gene lookup returns CDR1 LGHDT and CDR2 YNNKEL (reference sequence). The ends lost 4 bases at V and 7 bases at J; junction bases unmatched: 13. This CDR3 reads CASSPNVLLAGSNEQFF. DNA for the CDR3: TGTGCCAGCAGCCCTAATGTGTTACTAGCGGGATCGAATGAGCAGTTCTTC.

The chain carries TRBV6-5 and TRBJ1-3; D unresolved. Germline values: CDR1 MNHEY, CDR2 SVGAGI. CDR3 length equals 15 residues. Trimming pared 0 bases from V and 0 bases from J, leaving 6 bases between. CDR3 sequence: CASSYSAHSGNTIYF. CDR3 DNA sequence: TGTGCCAGCAGTTACTCAGCGCACTCTGGAAACACCATATATTTT.